The entry that follows covers one T cell receptor beta chain sequence. The sample originates from a study of blood T cell repertoires in COVID-19. At the level of the study: Sites across the United States, Italy and Spain contributed samples from acute and convalescent COVID-19. PBMCs, B-cell-depleted T cells, or T cells were the source of the cDNA or gDNA that made up the material.

Germline V gene lookup returns CDR1 MNHNS and CDR2 SASEGT. The CDR3 totals 18 residues. The V gene lost 3 bases and the J gene lost 0 bases, with 21 bases spanning the gap. Original analysis: Reference gene primer amplification gave nucleated cell count estimates. Some clones are missing from TCRdb's copy, which holds only in-frame ones; the method was immunoSEQ multiplex PCR. The DNA was the basis for D and trimming; V, J and clone size are from that table. The sample lists 150,000 to 200,000 clones; 80% to 90% were seen once. This chain joins TRBV6-1 and TRBJ2-7; D uncertain. Material for sequencing was peripheral blood. The clonotype originates from a man in his 60s with acute or convalescent COVID-19. CDR3 in DNA: TGTGCCAGCAGTGAGAGGTCAGTTGGCGCGGTTCGCTCCTACGAGCAGTACTTC. Its protein product is CASSERSVGAVRSYEQYF.